The entry below gives a single T cell receptor beta chain sequence along with its context. Profiling relied on immunoSEQ multiplex PCR, and the TCRdb table lists in-frame clones only, not all of them. The sample lists about 170,000 clones; approximately 91% were seen once. A Seattle source enrolled patients during active infection and followed them longitudinally. This sample is part of a study of blood T cell repertoires in COVID-19. The overall study: Samples taken during acute and convalescent COVID-19 were collected in the United States, Italy and Spain. PBMCs, B-cell-depleted T cells, or T cells were the source of the cDNA or gDNA that made up the material.

V was pared by 6 bases and J by 0 bases, with 15 bases between. Germline loops: CDR1 MDHEN, CDR2 SYDVKM. This CDR3 contains 16 residues. This chain joins TRBV28 and TRBJ2-4, with unresolved D. The clonotype originates from a man younger than 35 with COVID-19, enrolled during active disease. The sequencing input was peripheral blood. CDR3 sequence: CASSPLPVLAKNIQYF. DNA of the CDR3: TGTGCCAGCAGCCCGCTCCCCGTACTAGCCAAAAACATTCAGTACTTC.